What follows describes a single T cell receptor beta chain. This clone was picked up a small number of times. What antigen it recognizes has not been identified. The sample holds no much larger clone one base away, and base qualities are not on file. This specimen comes from a study of cytomegalovirus exposure and HLA in healthy donors (dated by TCRdb to the late 2010s). In the study overall: According to an earlier analysis of several hundred of the donors, some 170 million T cells yielded 90 million to 130 million unique TCR beta sequences and about 300 Gb of sequence data. Donor age, sex, ethnicity and CMV serostatus were collected together with the repertoire data. Rather than using new phenotypic data, the later analysis identified candidate immune exposures from TCR beta sequences and from how often those sequences occurred across donors. Class I and class II HLA loci were covered by the typing at four-digit resolution. In a later analysis, previously published TCR beta repertoires from 500 to 750 donors were re-analyzed and high-resolution HLA genotyping was added so that TCR occurrence patterns could be studied. The study used immunosequencing to profile the T cell repertoires of 600 to 850 subjects and linked those repertoires to cytomegalovirus serostatus. On average, 235,054 unique TCR beta nucleotide sequences were sequenced per donor among a few hundred genotyped donors of the cohort, with roughly 18% of those sequences being non-productive. A handful of DR-DQ haplotypes were handled as single units for association and clustering because linkage in the cohort was strong. A later genetic analysis took genome-wide SNP genotypes for about 65% of the roughly 670 donors and used that subset as a discovery cohort. Among the approximately 420 genotyped donors, about 85% belonged to the genetic ancestry cluster associated with self-reported Caucasian donors. Typing coverage varied by locus: about 629-640 donors for A, B, C, DRB1 and DQB1; 522 for DQA1; approximately 570 for DPA1; 450 to 480 for DPB1. In an earlier analysis of 500 to 650 of the donors, high-throughput TCR beta sequencing was used to judge whether each TCR beta V gene segment behaved as functional or pseudogenic. All discovery cohort repertoires had been generated using a single sequencing platform. To predict cytomegalovirus infection status, the study combined high-throughput TCR immunosequencing, statistical association of individual TCRs with disease status, and machine learning. The study aimed to test whether signatures of past pathogen exposure could be identified by cataloging public T cell receptors. A separate validation cohort of 100 to 150 different subjects was used in addition to the approximately 670-subject first cohort. Approximately 300 gigabases of sequencing data and 70 million to 95 million unique TCR sequences made up an early release that covered fewer than 650 HLA-typed donors.

The method was the immunoSEQ multiplex PCR assay. For the multiplex PCR, a mixture combining 60 forward primers for TCR Vbeta segments and 13 reverse primers for TCR Jbeta segments was used. A multiplex PCR assay on genomic DNA amplified the CDR3 region of rearranged TCR beta genes. On the Illumina HiSeq System, the amplified TCR beta libraries were sequenced as 87-base-pair reads. The authors' pipeline ran thus. In a later analysis, around 80 million unique TCR beta chains were counted across the 650 to 750 repertoires, and some 10 million of these chains were shared by at least two donors. A nearest-neighbor algorithm error-corrected the raw reads and collapsed the reads into unique sequences, merging closely related sequences to remove PCR and sequencing errors. To assign V, D and J gene segments, CDR3 sequences were aligned to IMGT reference sequences. For a sequence to be retained, at least a six-nucleotide match to both a V gene segment and a J gene segment was required. Rearrangements were called productive when the CDR3 lacked stop codons and stayed in frame with V and J; all others were non-productive. CDR3 was defined by IMGT convention, running from the second conserved V-encoded cysteine to the conserved J-encoded phenylalanine. The earlier analysis of 587 of the donors excluded sequences that lacked an unambiguous match to a single V gene segment. In an earlier analysis of around 590 of the donors, a V segment was called functional when productive rearrangements were above 56.7%, and segregating when the standard deviation between donors exceeded 5%. A statistical classification framework was built for diagnosing cytomegalovirus status from the catalog of TCR beta chain sequences. V and J gene assignment, in a later analysis, came from comparing TCR nucleotide sequences with IMGT/GENE-DB human TR gene sequences. Using the TCRdist pipeline, a later analysis assigned CDR3 sequences along with most-parsimonious VDJ recombination scenarios. A later analysis defined each TCR beta chain by its CDR3 amino acid sequence plus V-gene family, and excluded reads lacking a unique V-gene family. In a later analysis, 500 to 650 highly shared, low-generation-probability nucleotide sequences were removed to address suspected cross-contamination and a sequencing artifact. In a later analysis, a clonal expansion index for each public chain was calculated from normalized within-repertoire ranks of inferred template counts. In a later analysis, generation probabilities were computed with a VDJ recombination model fitted to out-of-frame rearrangements, and the resulting probabilities were checked against IGoR. Hypergeometric tests were used in a later analysis to score TCR-TCR, TCR-HLA and TCR-CMV co-occurrence, with a repertoire-size bias correction applied to the TCR pairs. A later analysis estimated false discovery rates by permuting HLA or CMV assignments 20 times. In a later analysis, co-occurring TCRs were grouped using DBSCAN, with TCRdist sequence similarity added in when clustering inside HLA-allele-positive subsets. Repertoires with fewer than 30,000 or more than 120,000 public chains were left out of co-occurrence clustering, as were several repertoires with anomalous nucleotide sharing. What TCRdb holds here is the immuneACCESS table cut down to in-frame rearrangements. Part of the clones is not present; checked against another copy, under half of the missing clones reflect an unresolved V gene, and the others are unexplained. That table furnishes V, J and clone size, whereas the DNA furnished D and trimming. This sample holds about 130,000 clones; roughly 75% were observed only once. The top ten clonotypes cover around 3% of the sample.

The CDR3 holds 14 amino acids from the cysteine to the phenylalanine. Only CDR3 DNA is held: 42 bases, read in frame from base 1. Taken from the germline V gene, the CDR1 and CDR2 loops are SGHTA and FQGTGA. The germline V and J ends show losses of 5 bases and 1 base respectively, and no gene match explains 3 bases of the junction. In total, approximately 610 healthy bone marrow donors made up the cohort. At the time of sampling, every cohort member was nominally healthy, though immune exposures that went unrecorded were likely present. The donor was CMV seronegative and belonged to the group of 350 to 400 seronegative cohort members. A peripheral blood sample was provided by each donor, and peripheral blood mononuclear cells were used for TCR beta sequencing. The Qiagen DNeasy Blood Extraction Kit was used to extract genomic DNA from the blood cell samples. Paper-wide results and their limitations: Some IMGT-functional V segments, including TRBV6-2 and TRBV6-3, could not be told apart with the 87-base-pair reads, so those segments were excluded. In a later genetic analysis, fewer N-insertions in productive TCRs were reported among donors in an Asian-associated ancestry cluster than the 666-donor mean. A later genetic analysis associated a missense DCLRE1C variant with V-gene and J-gene trimming of TCR beta chains, and an independent cohort replicated the association. Most TCR sequences were seen in very few donors, while some public TCRs were found in many individuals. A further reported finding was that TCR beta sequences accurately predicted the HLA-A and HLA-B alleles for most subjects in the first cohort. In a later analysis, several top co-occurrence clusters were reported to appear linked to parvovirus B19, influenza, CMV and Epstein-Barr virus. Sequencing depth was assumed to be roughly uniform across donors in the presence/absence analyses, though that assumption may not hold. Compared with equally common non-associated chains, HLA-associated TCR beta chains in a later analysis were more clonally expanded and had lower generation probabilities. Because counts were too low, roughly 17 rarely observed V segments, including chromosome 9 orphons, were left out of the earlier analysis of about 500 of the donors. The classifier was reported to diagnose cytomegalovirus status with high specificity and sensitivity in both the original and validation cohorts. The sequencing pipeline was judged likely to have produced a cluster of highly shared sequence variants as a technical artifact. In the study, 150 to 200 TCR beta chains were listed as associated with cytomegalovirus. According to the authors, the approach could potentially be generalized to other disease states and immunological phenotypes. Linkage disequilibrium might explain the correlated functional status among segregating V segments, but an unknown experimental factor could not be excluded. In an earlier analysis of some 500 of the donors, most TCR beta V segments were observed in productive rearrangements about 87% or about 30% of the time, broadly matching IMGT annotations. Because HLA typing was unavailable for some donors at each locus, only the typed subset was used in association tests. In this cohort, only TCR beta chains were sequenced, and detectable features were limited by the absence of alpha or paired-chain data. A later analysis found that TCR association rates varied across HLA loci, with DRB1 alleles showing the most associated TCRs and HLA-C alleles the fewest. In vitro tests confirmed that three of the cytomegalovirus-associated TCR beta chains recognize cytomegalovirus antigens. For the cohort, immune exposure information was limited to CMV serostatus. A later analysis associated about 17,000 TCR beta sequences with specific HLA alleles at a false discovery rate of 0.05. Strong co-occurrence of HLA alleles, especially DR and DQ, made assigning TCR associations to individual alleles difficult. In a later analysis, most CMV-associated TCR beta chains were found to appear HLA-restricted, with HLA associations seemingly driven largely by CMV exposure.

This TCR was recovered from a woman aged 45 to 65 in good health and CMV-seronegative. Rearrangement joined TRBV7-3 to TRBJ2-5; 8 bases in the middle match TRBD1. The sample was PBMCs. The CDR3 here reads CASSTTGGQETQYF. The bases read TGTGCCAGCAGCACTACAGGGGGCCAAGAGACCCAGTACTTC. The variable domain in full, with residues beyond the CDR3 obtained from the reference TRBV7-3 and TRBJ2-5 genes, is GAGVSQTPSNKVTEKGKYVELRCDPISGHTALYWYRQSLGQGPEFLIYFQGTGAADDSGLPNDRFFAVRPEGSVSTLKIQRTERGDSAVYLCASSTTGGQETQYFGPGTRLLVL.